Following are 16 T cell receptor beta chains from one sample sequenced in a study of T-cell reconstitution after alpha-beta-depleted transplantation in children. Unique molecular identifiers were used to barcode this TCRbeta library. TCRdb processed the PCR reads anew with MiXCR; each CDR3 protein has one entry. In the table there are approximately 490,000 distinct CDR3 sequences, around 12% of which are singletons. This specimen consisted of PBMCs from the stem cell graft donor, obtained from the stem cell graft. These receptors were collected from a human donor who donated a stem cell graft to a child with combined immunodeficiency.

In its sample, this clonotype was seen a few times. This chain joins TRBV7-2 and TRBJ2-1; a weak D match, TRBD1 (6 bases). The CDR3 loop spans 15 amino acids. Germline CDR1 reads SGHTA; CDR2 reads FQGNSA. V shed 2 bases and J shed 4 bases, with 12 bases lying between them. CDR3 residues: CASSLIQGVYNEQFF. The CDR3 region has the DNA TGTGCCAGCAGCTTAATACAGGGTGTTTACAATGAGCAGTTCTTC.

The J gene is TRBJ2-7, the V gene TRBV7-2, with TRBD2 as a possible D gene (6 bases). This CDR3 region has 14 residues. With 4 bases removed from V and 4 bases from J, the gap between germline ends came to 14 bases. In germline, CDR1 is SGHTA, CDR2 FQGNSA. CDR3 loop: CASSWDWAQYEQYF. CDR3 nucleotides: TGTGCCAGCAGCTGGGACTGGGCCCAATACGAGCAGTACTTC.

CDR3 protein: CASSYGGETETQYF. DNA for the CDR3: TGTGCCAGCAGTTACGGGGGGGAGACGGAGACCCAGTACTTC. The chain has TRBV6-5 and TRBJ2-5; 7 nucleotides line up with TRBD2. V lost 2 bases, J lost 5 bases, and 5 bases stayed unmatched. The CDR3 is made up of 14 amino acids. Germline lookup yields CDR1 MNHEY and CDR2 SVGAGI.

This clonotype has at least ten counts. The chain has TRBV20-1 and TRBJ2-1; the match to TRBD2 covers 7 bases. The CDR3 loop spans 14 amino acids. Germline loops: CDR1 DFQATT, CDR2 SNEGSKA (reference sequence). V trimming: 1 base; J trimming: 5 bases; junction bases outside the gene matches: 5. The CDR3: CSARGLAENNEQFF. The CDR3, as DNA: TGCAGTGCTAGAGGTCTAGCGGAAAACAATGAGCAGTTCTTC.

The chain's CDR3 is CASSVPGNTIYF. DNA for the CDR3: TGTGCCAGCAGTGTTCCTGGAAACACCATATATTTT. The V call is TRBV12-3 or TRBV12-4, the J call TRBJ1-3, with D unresolved. The CDR3 totals 12 residues. Trimming stripped 5 bases from V and 2 bases from J, with 4 bases between.

This clonotype has just a few counts. V usage is TRBV6-2 or TRBV6-3 and J usage is TRBJ1-6; the match to TRBD1 covers 8 bases. Unmatched junction bases numbered 6, after V lost 10 bases and J lost 4 bases. Germline V lookup: CDR1 MNHEY, CDR2 SVGEGT. CDR3 length: 14 residues. CDR3 DNA sequence: TGTGCCACCTGGACAGGGAGGTATAATTCACCCCTCCACTTT. Translation: CATWTGRYNSPLHF.

The chain carries TRBV5-8 and TRBJ2-1; the D is unclear. CDR3 length equals 14 residues. Germline values: CDR1 SGHTS, CDR2 YDEGEE. The V end lost 8 bases, the J end lost 4 bases, and 16 bases lay between the germline ends. For the CDR3, the DNA is TGTGCCAGGGGCCCCTGGCGGAATTACAATGAGCAGTTCTTC. Amino acid sequence: CARGPWRNYNEQFF.

In its sample, this clonotype was seen a few times. Mismatch with germline at one junction end may stem from a read error. V usage is TRBV24-1 and J usage is TRBJ1-1, with D maybe TRBD1 (5 bases). Germline assignment: CDR1 KGHDR and CDR2 SFDVKD. The CDR3 extends over 15 amino acids. The CDR3 sequence: CATSDPTRGNAEAFF. DNA for the CDR3: TGTGCCACCAGTGACCCCACCCGGGGGAACGCTGAAGCTTTCTTT.

A few counts support this clonotype. This rearrangement joins TRBV12-3 or TRBV12-4 to TRBJ2-6, with TRBD1 as a possible D gene (6 bases). Trimming took 3 bases from V and 0 from J, leaving 12 bases between them. This CDR3 comprises 17 residues. The CDR3 region is CASSLGTRPSGANVLTF. The CDR3 DNA sequence: TGTGCCAGCAGTTTGGGGACAAGGCCCTCTGGGGCCAACGTCCTGACTTTC.

The V and J genes are TRBV7-8 and TRBJ2-3; 11 nucleotides align to TRBD1. After removal of 6 bases from V and 3 bases from J, the junction contained 17 bases not matched to a gene. This CDR3 has 19 amino acids. CDR1 SGHVS and CDR2 FQNEAQ come from the germline V gene. The CDR3 nucleotides are TGTGCCAGCAGTTCTCGAGGACAGGGGGCCCTGTGGGGTACAGATACGCAGTATTTT. Encoded protein: CASSSRGQGALWGTDTQYF.

The table lists this clonotype with many counts. The chain combines TRBV6-5 with TRBJ2-7, with 8 bases identical to TRBD2. V shed 2 bases and J 2 bases; nucleotides not matched to a gene: 5. The germline V gene encodes CDR1 MNHEY and CDR2 SVGAGI. There are 15 residues in the CDR3. The CDR3 reads CASSYTTSGTYEQYF. The CDR3 region has the DNA TGTGCCAGCAGTTACACTACTAGCGGAACCTACGAGCAGTACTTC.

This clonotype was picked up a small number of times. The chain links TRBV18 to TRBJ2-6, with a possible D match to TRBD1 (5 bases). This CDR3 contains 14 residues. V lost 7 bases and J lost 4, with 11 bases in between. Germline V gene sequence: CDR1 KGHSH, CDR2 LQKENI. CDR3: CASCQGTGANVLTF. The CDR3 DNA reads TGTGCCAGCTGTCAGGGAACCGGGGCCAACGTCCTGACTTTC. Using reference TRBV18 and TRBJ2-6 for the parts outside the CDR3, the full variable domain is NAGVMQNPRHLVRRRGQEARLRCSPMKGHSHVYWYRQLPEEGLKFMVYLQKENIIDESGMPKERFSAEFPKEGPSILRIQQVVRGDSAAYFCASCQGTGANVLTFGAGSRLTVL.

This clonotype occurred a few times. The chain joins TRBV12-3 or TRBV12-4 to TRBJ2-5; 10 bases agree with TRBD2. The CDR3 is 15 residues long. V lost 5 bases to trimming and J lost 5 bases; unmatched junction nucleotides: 8. The CDR3 DNA reads as TGTGCCAGCAGTACCCTAGCGGGGGCCTGGGAGACCCAGTACTTC. It is translated as CASSTLAGAWETQYF.

The gene calls are TRBV29-1 and TRBJ1-1; no firm D call. The germline gives CDR1 SQVTM, CDR2 ANQGSEA. The CDR3 contains 14 residues. V lost 4 bases and J lost 0, with 12 bases in between. CDR3 loop: CSVVGRRMNTEAFF. CDR3 nucleotide sequence: TGCAGCGTTGTGGGCCGGAGAATGAACACTGAAGCTTTCTTT.

This clonotype was seen ten or more times. This chain joins TRBV7-9 and TRBJ2-2, with 7 bases lining up with TRBD1. Germline CDR1 reads SEHNR; CDR2 reads FQNEAQ (reference sequence). J lost 6 bases, V lost 4 bases, and 11 bases had no gene match. This CDR3 comprises 16 residues. The CDR3 region has the DNA TGTGCCAGCAGCTCCGGGACCTTCACAGGGGCCGGGGAGCTGTTTTTT. It yields the protein CASSSGTFTGAGELFF.

This clonotype was observed at least ten times. The chain combines TRBV5-1 with TRBJ1-2; TRBD1 matches at 7 bases. CDR1 and CDR2 from the germline V gene are SGHRS and YFSETQ. This CDR3 is 14 amino acids long. The junction had 8 bases not matched to a gene; V was cut back by 4 bases and J by 5 bases. The CDR3 here is CASSPRDRPYGYTF. The CDR3 DNA sequence: TGCGCCAGCAGCCCCCGGGACAGACCTTATGGCTACACCTTC.